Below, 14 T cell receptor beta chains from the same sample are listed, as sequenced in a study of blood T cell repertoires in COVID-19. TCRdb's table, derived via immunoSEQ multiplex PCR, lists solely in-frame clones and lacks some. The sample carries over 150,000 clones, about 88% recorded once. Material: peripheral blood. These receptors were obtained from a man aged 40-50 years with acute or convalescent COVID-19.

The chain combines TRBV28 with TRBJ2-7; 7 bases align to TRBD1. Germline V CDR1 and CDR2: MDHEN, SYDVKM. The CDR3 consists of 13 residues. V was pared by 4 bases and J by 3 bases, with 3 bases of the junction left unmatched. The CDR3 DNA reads TGTGCCAGCAGTTACTGGGACAGCTACGAGCAGTACTTC. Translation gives CASSYWDSYEQYF. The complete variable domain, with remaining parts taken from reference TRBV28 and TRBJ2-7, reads DVKVTQSSRYLVKRTGEKVFLECVQDMDHENMFWYRQDPGLGLRLIYFSYDVKMKEKGDIPEGYSVSREKKERFSLILESASTNQTSMYLCASSYWDSYEQYFGPGTRLTVT.

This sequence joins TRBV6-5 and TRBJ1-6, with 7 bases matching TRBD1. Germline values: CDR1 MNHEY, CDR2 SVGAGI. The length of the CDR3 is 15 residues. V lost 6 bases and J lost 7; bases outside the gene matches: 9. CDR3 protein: CASSGSDRVNSPLHF. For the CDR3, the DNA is TGTGCCAGCAGCGGTAGCGACAGGGTCAATTCACCCCTCCACTTT.

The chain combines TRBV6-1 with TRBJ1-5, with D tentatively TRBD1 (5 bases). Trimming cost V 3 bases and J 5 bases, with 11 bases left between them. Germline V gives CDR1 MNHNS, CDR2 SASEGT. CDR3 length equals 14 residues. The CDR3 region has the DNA TGTGCCAGCAGTGATAATACAGGACATCAGCCCCAGCATTTT. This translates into CASSDNTGHQPQHF.

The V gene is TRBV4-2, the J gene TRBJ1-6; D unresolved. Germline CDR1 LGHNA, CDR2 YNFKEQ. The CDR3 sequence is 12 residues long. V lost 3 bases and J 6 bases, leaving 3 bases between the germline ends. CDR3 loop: CASSQSNSPLHF. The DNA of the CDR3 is TGTGCCAGCAGCCAGAGTAATTCACCCCTCCACTTT.

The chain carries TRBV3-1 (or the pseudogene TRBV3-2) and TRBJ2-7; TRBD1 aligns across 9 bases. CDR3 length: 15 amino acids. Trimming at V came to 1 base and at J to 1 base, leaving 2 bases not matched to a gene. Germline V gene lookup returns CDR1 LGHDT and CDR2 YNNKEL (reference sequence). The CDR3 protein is CASSQGTGASYEQYF. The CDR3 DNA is TGTGCCAGCAGCCAAGGGACAGGGGCGTCCTACGAGCAGTACTTC.

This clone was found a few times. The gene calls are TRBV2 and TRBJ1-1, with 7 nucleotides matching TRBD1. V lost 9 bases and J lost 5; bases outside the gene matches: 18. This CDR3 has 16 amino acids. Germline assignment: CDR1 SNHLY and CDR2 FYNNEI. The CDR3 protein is CARMTGSLRRGTEAFF. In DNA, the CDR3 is TGTGCCAGGATGACAGGGAGTCTTAGACGCGGGACTGAAGCTTTCTTT.

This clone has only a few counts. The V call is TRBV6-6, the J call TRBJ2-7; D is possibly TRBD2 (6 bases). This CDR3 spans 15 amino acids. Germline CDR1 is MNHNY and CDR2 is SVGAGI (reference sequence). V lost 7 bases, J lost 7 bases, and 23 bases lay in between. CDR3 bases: TGTGCCAGCATCGTAGCGGCAGGACCCTTGAGGGAGCAGTACTTC. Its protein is CASIVAAGPLREQYF.

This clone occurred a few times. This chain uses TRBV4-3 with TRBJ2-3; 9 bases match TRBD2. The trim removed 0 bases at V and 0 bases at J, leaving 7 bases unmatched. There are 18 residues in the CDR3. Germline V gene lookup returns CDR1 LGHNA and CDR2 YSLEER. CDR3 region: CASSQDRVAGVSTDTQYF. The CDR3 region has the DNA TGCGCCAGCAGCCAAGATCGGGTAGCGGGGGTAAGCACAGATACGCAGTATTTT.

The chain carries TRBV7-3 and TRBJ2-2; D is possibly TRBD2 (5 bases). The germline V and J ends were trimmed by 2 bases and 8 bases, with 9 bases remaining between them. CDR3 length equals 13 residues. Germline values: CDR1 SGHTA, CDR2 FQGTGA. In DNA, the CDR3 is TGTGCCAGCAGCTTACTAAGGGAGGGGGAGCTGTTTTTT. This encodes CASSLLREGELFF.

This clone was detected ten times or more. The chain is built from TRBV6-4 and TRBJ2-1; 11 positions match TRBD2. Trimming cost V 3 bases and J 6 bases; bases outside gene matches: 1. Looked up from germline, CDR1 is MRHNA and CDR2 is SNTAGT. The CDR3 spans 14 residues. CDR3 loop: CASSETSGANEQFF. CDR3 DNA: TGTGCCAGCAGTGAGACTAGCGGGGCCAATGAGCAGTTCTTC.

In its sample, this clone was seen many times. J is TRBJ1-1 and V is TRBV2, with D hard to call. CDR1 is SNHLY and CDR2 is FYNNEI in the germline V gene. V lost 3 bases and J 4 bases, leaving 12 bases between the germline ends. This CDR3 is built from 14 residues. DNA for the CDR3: TGTGCCAGCAGTGATTGGAGGGTAGGCACTGAAGCTTTCTTT. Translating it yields CASSDWRVGTEAFF.

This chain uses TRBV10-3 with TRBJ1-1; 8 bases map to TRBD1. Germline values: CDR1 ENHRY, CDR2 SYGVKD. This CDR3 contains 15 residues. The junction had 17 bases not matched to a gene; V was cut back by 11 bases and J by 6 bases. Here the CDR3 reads CASVGTPDRGSEAFF. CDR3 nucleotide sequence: TGTGCCTCAGTGGGGACGCCCGACAGGGGTTCTGAAGCTTTCTTT.

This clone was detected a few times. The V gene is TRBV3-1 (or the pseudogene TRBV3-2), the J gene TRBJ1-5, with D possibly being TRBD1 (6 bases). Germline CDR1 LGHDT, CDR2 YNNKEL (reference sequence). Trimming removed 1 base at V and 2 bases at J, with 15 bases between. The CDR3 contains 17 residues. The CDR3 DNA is TGTGCCAGCAGCCAAGGTACGGCAGGGGTGGGCAATCAGCCCCAGCATTTT. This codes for CASSQGTAGVGNQPQHF.

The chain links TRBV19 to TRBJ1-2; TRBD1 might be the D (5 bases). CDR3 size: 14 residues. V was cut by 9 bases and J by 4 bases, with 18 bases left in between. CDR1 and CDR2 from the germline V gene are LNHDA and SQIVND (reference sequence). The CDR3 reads CASIGGYESYGYTF. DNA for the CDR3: TGTGCCAGCATTGGGGGGTATGAGAGCTATGGCTACACCTTC.